Listed below are T cell receptor beta chains from one sample, sequenced in a study of blood T cells in healthy people across ages. TCRdb analysed the 5' RACE reads with MiXCR anew, one entry per CDR3 protein. The repertoire holds approximately 850,000 distinct CDR3 sequences, with roughly 60% as singletons. The material sequenced was blood. These receptors all stem from a man aged 25 to 40 in good health. Both conserved end residues are part of each CDR3. D genes are given only for firm matches. Clone size, where shown, is once, few, many, or a class for clones that have expanded.

cdr3_aa	cdr3_nt	j_call	clone_size	d_call	v_call
CASSPQGAKETQYF	TGTGCCAGCTCACCCCAGGGGGCCAAAGAGACCCAGTACTTC	TRBJ2-5	NA	TRBD1	TRBV18
CASSQAAEQFF	TGCGCCAGCAGCCAGGCGGCCGAGCAGTTCTTC	TRBJ2-1	NA	NA	TRBV4-1
CASRYTTGGIYEQYF	TGCGCCAGCAGATATACGACAGGGGGGATCTACGAGCAGTACTTC	TRBJ2-7	NA	TRBD1	TRBV5-1
CASSGPEGTYGYTF	TGTGCCAGCAGCGGTCCAGAGGGGACCTATGGCTACACCTTC	TRBJ1-2	NA	NA	TRBV9
CASWMGGNPEQFF	TGTGCCAGCTGGATGGGCGGGAACCCTGAGCAGTTCTTC	TRBJ2-1	NA	NA	TRBV28
CSARGTDKIAELPDSNQPQHF	TGCAGTGCTAGAGGTACGGACAAGATAGCCGAACTCCCCGATAGCAATCAGCCCCAGCATTTT	TRBJ1-5	NA	NA	TRBV20-1
CASSASSYNEQFF	TGTGCCAGCAGTGCCAGCTCCTACAATGAGCAGTTCTTC	TRBJ2-1	few	NA	TRBV7-2
CASSLSSRGVGNTEAFF	TGTGCCAGCAGTTTATCTTCCAGGGGGGTAGGGAACACTGAAGCTTTCTTT	TRBJ1-1	NA	TRBD1	TRBV27
CASSFMTSDTQYF	TGTGCCAGCAGTTTTATGACCTCGGATACGCAGTATTTT	TRBJ2-3	NA	NA	TRBV12-3/TRBV12-4
CASSSEAGGGEQYF	TGTGCCAGCAGCTCGGAGGCCGGGGGAGGCGAGCAGTACTTC	TRBJ2-7	NA	NA	TRBV7-9
CASSAHLGTSTDTQYF	TGTGCCAGCAGCGCCCATCTAGGTACTAGCACAGATACGCAGTATTTT	TRBJ2-3	NA	NA	TRBV7-3
CATSMHPGGSTYEQYF	TGTGCCACCAGCATGCACCCCGGGGGGAGTACCTACGAGCAGTACTTC	TRBJ2-7	NA	TRBD2	TRBV15
CASSFPSTTISYEQYF	TGTGCCAGCAGCTTCCCCTCTACAACAATCTCCTACGAGCAGTACTTC	TRBJ2-7	NA	NA	TRBV7-2
CASSQWQYYEQYF	TGTGCCAGCAGCCAGTGGCAGTACTACGAGCAGTACTTC	TRBJ2-7	NA	NA	TRBV14
CASSQGLAGGLSDYEQYF	TGTGCCAGCAGCCAGGGACTAGCGGGGGGGCTTTCCGACTACGAGCAGTACTTC	TRBJ2-7	NA	TRBD2	TRBV3-1
CVSSVYETPYNEQFF	TGTGTCAGCAGCGTCTATGAGACGCCATACAATGAGCAGTTCTTC	TRBJ2-1	once	NA	TRBV7-6
CASSFGEQFF	TGTGCCAGCAGTTTCGGTGAGCAGTTCTTC	TRBJ2-1	few	NA	TRBV12-3/TRBV12-4
CASRPTSGRGDTQYF	TGTGCCAGCAGGCCGACTAGCGGGAGAGGAGATACGCAGTATTTT	TRBJ2-3	few	TRBD2	TRBV12-3/TRBV12-4
CSAGDGLYGYTF	TGCAGTGCAGGGGACGGACTCTATGGCTACACCTTC	TRBJ1-2	NA	NA	TRBV20-1
CSARVMGRSTDTQYF	TGCAGTGCTAGAGTGATGGGCCGTAGCACAGATACGCAGTATTTT	TRBJ2-3	NA	NA	TRBV20-1
CASSSQGGGYTF	TGTGCCAGCAGCTCCCAGGGAGGTGGCTACACCTTC	TRBJ1-2	few	NA	TRBV7-2
CASSYGAGEPSYEQYF	TGTGCCAGCAGCTATGGGGCGGGGGAGCCCTCCTACGAGCAGTACTTC	TRBJ2-7	NA	TRBD2	TRBV11-1
CASSDRGVSSYNEQFF	TGTGCCAGCAGTGATAGAGGGGTTAGCTCCTACAATGAGCAGTTCTTC	TRBJ2-1	few	NA	TRBV28
CASSSPGQGSPQPGANVLTF	TGCGCCAGCAGCTCCCCGGGACAGGGAAGCCCCCAACCTGGGGCCAACGTCCTGACTTTC	TRBJ2-6	NA	TRBD1	TRBV5-1
CSAPGRGYYEQYF	TGCAGTGCCCCGGGCAGGGGGTACTACGAGCAGTACTTC	TRBJ2-7	few	TRBD1	TRBV20-1
CSAQSTSGFLDTQYF	TGCAGTGCCCAATCGACTAGCGGGTTCTTAGATACGCAGTATTTT	TRBJ2-3	NA	TRBD2	TRBV20-1
CASNPTGGAVYEQYF	TGTGCCAGCAACCCTACCGGGGGAGCTGTCTACGAGCAGTACTTC	TRBJ2-7	few	NA	TRBV28
CASSVTDRGINYGNTF	TGTGCCAGCAGCGTAACGGACAGGGGAATCAACTATGGCAACACCTTC	TRBJ1-2	NA	TRBD1	TRBV9